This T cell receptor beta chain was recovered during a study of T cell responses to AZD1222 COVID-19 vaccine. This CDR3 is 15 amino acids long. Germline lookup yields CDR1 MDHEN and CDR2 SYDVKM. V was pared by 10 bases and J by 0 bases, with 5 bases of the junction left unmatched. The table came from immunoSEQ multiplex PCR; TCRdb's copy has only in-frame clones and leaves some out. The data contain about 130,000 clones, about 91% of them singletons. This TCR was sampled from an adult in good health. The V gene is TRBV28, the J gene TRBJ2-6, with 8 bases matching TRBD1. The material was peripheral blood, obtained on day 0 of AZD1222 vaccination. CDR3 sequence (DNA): TGTGCCACCTACAGGGGGAACTCTGGGGCCAACGTCCTGACTTTC. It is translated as CATYRGNSGANVLTF. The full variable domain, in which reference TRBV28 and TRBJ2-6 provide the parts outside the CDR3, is DVKVTQSSRYLVKRTGEKVFLECVQDMDHENMFWYRQDPGLGLRLIYFSYDVKMKEKGDIPEGYSVSREKKERFSLILESASTNQTSMYLCATYRGNSGANVLTFGAGSRLTVL.